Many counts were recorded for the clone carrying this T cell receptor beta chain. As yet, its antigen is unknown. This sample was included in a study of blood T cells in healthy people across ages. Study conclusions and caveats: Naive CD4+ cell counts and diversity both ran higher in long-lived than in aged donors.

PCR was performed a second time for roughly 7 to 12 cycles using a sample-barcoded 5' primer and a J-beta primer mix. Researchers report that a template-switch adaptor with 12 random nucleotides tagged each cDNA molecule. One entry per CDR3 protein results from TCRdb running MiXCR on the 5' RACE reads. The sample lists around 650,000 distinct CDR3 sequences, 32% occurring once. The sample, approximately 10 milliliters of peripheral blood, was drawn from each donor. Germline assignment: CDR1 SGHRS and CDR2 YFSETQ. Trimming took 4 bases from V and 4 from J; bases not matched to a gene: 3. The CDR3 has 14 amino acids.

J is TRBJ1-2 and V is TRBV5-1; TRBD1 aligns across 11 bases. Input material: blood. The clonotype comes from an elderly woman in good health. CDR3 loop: CASSRTGGAYGYTF. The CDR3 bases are TGCGCCAGCAGCCGGACAGGGGGCGCCTATGGCTACACCTTC. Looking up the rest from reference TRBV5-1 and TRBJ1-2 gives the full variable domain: KAGVTQTPRYLIKTRGQQVTLSCSPISGHRSVSWYQQTPGQGLQFLFEYFSETQRNKGNFPGRFSGRQFSNSRSEMNVSTLELGDSALYLCASSRTGGAYGYTFGSGTRLTVV.